The 10 T cell receptor beta chains reported below all come from one sample, sequenced in a study of shared clonotypes between healthy human individuals. Clones were read by immunoSEQ multiplex PCR, and TCRdb kept only the in-frame ones, dropping some. The data show about 1 million clones, around 74% seen once. Sample: memory CD4+ T cells sorted from blood. Subset indicated: CD45RA-negative fraction. The receptors were gathered from a man in his late teens or twenties in good health.

The V gene is TRBV10-3, the J gene TRBJ2-7, with D possibly TRBD2 on 5 matching bases. Between the trimmed V and J ends, which lost 0 bases and 10 bases, there was a span of 10 bases. The CDR3 spans 12 residues. CDR1 is ENHRY, CDR2 SYGVKD, per germline. CDR3 DNA: TGTGCCATCAGTGAGTCTGGGAGACTCCAGTACTTC. Translated: CAISESGRLQYF.

The V and J genes are TRBV6-1 and TRBJ1-5, with a possible D match to TRBD1 (5 bases). CDR1 and CDR2 from the germline V gene are MNHNS and SASEGT. The CDR3 consists of 17 residues. Deletions cut 1 base from V and 1 base from J, with 14 bases between. The DNA for the CDR3 is TGTGCCAGCAGTGAAGGGTGGGGCCGGGGGAGCAATCAGCCCCAGCATTTT. It specifies CASSEGWGRGSNQPQHF.

The chain couples TRBV29-1 to TRBJ1-2; D ambiguous. V lost 4 bases to trimming and J lost 0 bases, with 9 bases between them. CDR1 SQVTM and CDR2 ANQGSEA come from the germline V gene. CDR3 size: 13 residues. CDR3 DNA: TGCAGCGTTGCGAGTACTACTAACTATGGCTACACCTTC. Its protein product is CSVASTTNYGYTF.

The chain recombines TRBV5-6 with TRBJ2-5; 7 bases are a match to TRBD1. J lost 2 bases, V lost 4 bases, and 8 bases had no gene match. The CDR3 has 15 residues. CDR1 is SGHDT and CDR2 is YYEEEE in the germline V gene. The CDR3 DNA reads TGTGCCAGCAGCCGACAGGGTTTACATCAAGAGACCCAGTACTTC. Amino acid sequence: CASSRQGLHQETQYF.

V gene TRBV19 combines with J gene TRBJ1-5; D is ambiguous. Trimming removed 5 bases from V and 8 bases from J, with 13 bases in between. Germline V lookup: CDR1 LNHDA, CDR2 SQIVND (reference sequence). CDR3 length equals 13 residues. CDR3 sequence: CASSPSAREPQHF. The CDR3 DNA reads as TGTGCCAGTAGTCCCTCGGCGCGGGAGCCCCAGCATTTT.

The chain carries TRBV30 and TRBJ2-1; the match to TRBD1 covers 11 bases. Germline V CDR1 and CDR2: GTSNPN, SVGIG (reference sequence). Germline trimming cut 4 bases from V and 8 bases from J; bases unmatched to any gene: 4. The CDR3 runs to 13 residues. The CDR3 sequence is CAWKGQGAHEQFF. CDR3 nucleotide sequence: TGTGCCTGGAAAGGACAGGGGGCCCATGAGCAGTTCTTC.

J is TRBJ1-5 and V is TRBV7-9, with TRBD1 as a possible D gene (6 bases). CDR3 length: 17 residues. Germline CDR1 SEHNR, CDR2 FQNEAQ (reference sequence). The V end lost 8 bases, the J end lost 4 bases, and 24 bases lay between the germline ends. The CDR3 loop is CASPVGGPFDLNQPQHF. CDR3 DNA sequence: TGTGCCAGCCCGGTGGGGGGCCCGTTTGACCTTAATCAGCCCCAGCATTTT.

This clone was detected a few times. The chain uses TRBV6-4 and TRBJ1-6; D may be TRBD1 (5 bases). The CDR3 length is 15 residues. Looked up from germline, CDR1 is MRHNA and CDR2 is SNTAGT. The V end lost 6 bases, the J end lost 8 bases, and 17 bases lay between the germline ends. The CDR3 is CASRRVHQGDSPLHF. CDR3 coding DNA: TGTGCCAGCAGAAGAGTACACCAAGGGGATTCACCCCTCCACTTT.

J is TRBJ1-1 and V is TRBV6-5, with D hard to call. The CDR3 is made up of 13 amino acids. Germline V gene lookup returns CDR1 MNHEY and CDR2 SVGAGI. Deletions cut 5 bases from V and 2 bases from J, with 9 bases between. This chain's CDR3 is CASSQQYNTEAFF. For the CDR3, the DNA is TGTGCCAGCAGTCAACAGTACAACACTGAAGCTTTCTTT.

This chain connects TRBV11-2 to TRBJ1-3, with D perhaps matching TRBD1 (6 bases). V was clipped by 2 bases and J by 6 bases, with 11 bases between them. This CDR3 region has 14 residues. The germline CDR1 and CDR2 sequences are SGHAT and FQNNGV. The CDR3 nucleotides read TGTGCCAGCAGCTTAAGACAGGAGGCAAACACCATATATTTT. Translation gives CASSLRQEANTIYF.